The rows below give T cell receptor beta chains drawn from one sample of a study of cytomegalovirus exposure and HLA in healthy donors. Clones were read by immunoSEQ multiplex PCR, and TCRdb kept only the in-frame ones, dropping some. The top ten clones hold approximately 1.7% of a sample with about 150,000 clones, 66% of them seen once. Sequencing used PBMCs. The source of these receptors is a human donor in good health. The CDR3 runs from the conserved cysteine through the conserved F or W. The order of the fields is D gene, J gene, V gene, clone size, CDR3 length, CDR3 DNA, CDR3 protein. A D gene is named only where the DNA matches it firmly. Not all rows give a size; the values are once, few, many and, for expanded clones, a class.

>-|TRBJ2-1|TRBV4-1|few|17
TGCGCCAGCAGCCTAACAGGGATACCTCAGCCCGACAATGAGCAGTTCTTC
CASSLTGIPQPDNEQFF
>-|TRBJ1-1|TRBV28|-|13
TGTGCCAGCAGTCTCCAACAGGGACCTGAAGCTTTCTTT
CASSLQQGPEAFF
>-|TRBJ2-7|TRBV28|once|11
TGTGCCAGCAGTCGGGGGTACGAGCAGTACTTC
CASSRGYEQYF
>TRBD1|TRBJ1-6|TRBV18|-|15
TGTGCCAGCTCACCAAGACAGGGGGGTAATTCACCCCTCCACTTT
CASSPRQGGNSPLHF
>-|TRBJ2-2|TRBV5-4|-|16
TGTGCCAGCAGCGTCCGACTACAAAGGAACACCGGGGAGCTGTTTTTT
CASSVRLQRNTGELFF
>-|TRBJ2-2|TRBV25-1|-|15
TGTGCCAGCAGTGAACGATTACAGGGTACCGGGGAGCTGTTTTTT
CASSERLQGTGELFF
>TRBD2|TRBJ2-3|TRBV10-1|few|17
TGCGCCAGCAGTGAATCCTGGAGCGGGAAATACACAGATACGCAGTATTTT
CASSESWSGKYTDTQYF
>TRBD1|TRBJ2-5|TRBV28|few|15
TGTGCCAGCAGTTCCGGGACAGAAGTTCGAGAGACCCAGTACTTC
CASSSGTEVRETQYF
>-|TRBJ1-2|TRBV27|-|15
TGTGCCAGCAGCCTCGGGGGAGGGGCGAGCTATGGCTACACCTTC
CASSLGGGASYGYTF
>TRBD2|TRBJ2-7|TRBV13|-|15
TGTGCCAGCAGCTCCACCGGGACTAGCGTATACGAGCAGTACTTC
CASSSTGTSVYEQYF
>TRBD1|TRBJ2-5|TRBV10-3|-|15
TGTGCCATCAGTGGACGAAGGACAGGAAGGGAGACCCAGTACTTC
CAISGRRTGRETQYF
>TRBD1|TRBJ1-4|TRBV7-9|-|17
TGTGCCAGCAGCCAAGGCGGGTCTTTTCAGGGGGGTGAAAAACTGTTTTTT
CASSQGGSFQGGEKLFF
>TRBD2|TRBJ2-1|TRBV4-3|-|15
TGCGCCAGCAGCCAAGTAGCGGGAGGTTGGTATGAGCAGTTCTTC
CASSQVAGGWYEQFF
>TRBD1|TRBJ2-2|TRBV10-1|-|15
TGCGCCAGCCAGACCGGGACAGGGGGCACCGGGGAGCTGTTTTTT
CASQTGTGGTGELFF
>-|TRBJ1-2|TRBV6-1|-|13
TGTGCCAGCAGTGAATCTGGGCGTGATGGCTACACCTTC
CASSESGRDGYTF
>-|TRBJ1-1|TRBV11-3|-|13
TGTGCCAGCAGCCGCGACAGCATCACTGAAGCTTTCTTT
CASSRDSITEAFF
>TRBD1|TRBJ2-2|TRBV19|-|17
TGTGCCAGTAGTATAGATCTCGGGCAGGGGGCTTACCGGGAGCTGTTTTTT
CASSIDLGQGAYRELFF
>-|TRBJ2-1|TRBV18|-|14
TGTGCCAGCTCCCCCCCGACAGAATACAATGAGCAGTTCTTC
CASSPPTEYNEQFF
>TRBD2|TRBJ2-1|TRBV29-1|-|18
TGCAGCGTTGAGTCGTTCAGGGCCGCGGGAGAGGCCTACAATGAGCAGTTCTTC
CSVESFRAAGEAYNEQFF
>-|TRBJ1-4|TRBV4-1|-|14
TGCGCCAGCAGCCAAGGGGCAGGGATTGAAAAACTGTTTTTT
CASSQGAGIEKLFF
>-|TRBJ2-7|TRBV18|few|12
TGTGCCAGCTCACCGCAGCCGGGTGAGCAGTACTTC
CASSPQPGEQYF
>TRBD1|TRBJ1-6|TRBV28|-|15
TGTGCCAGCAGGCAACCCACAGGGGGCAGTTCACCCCTCCACTTT
CASRQPTGGSSPLHF
>-|TRBJ2-2|TRBV5-8|-|17
TGTGCCAGCAGCCCGAAGCCCGAGGAAGCCGGCACCGGGGAGCTGTTTTTT
CASSPKPEEAGTGELFF
>-|TRBJ2-5|TRBV28|once|16
TGTGCCAGCAGTTTACGGTTTCGGACTTTTAAAGAGACCCAGTACTTC
CASSLRFRTFKETQYF
>-|TRBJ1-6|TRBV6-5|once|14
TGTGCCAGCAGTTACTCTCAGGGATATTCACCCCTCCACTTT
CASSYSQGYSPLHF
>TRBD1|TRBJ1-2|TRBV9|few|14
TGTGCCAGCAGCCCCGGGACAGCTAACTATGGCTACACCTTC
CASSPGTANYGYTF
>-|TRBJ2-7|TRBV7-2|-|14
TGTGCCAGCAGCCCCGGACAGAGCTCCTACGAGCAGTACTTC
CASSPGQSSYEQYF
>TRBD1|TRBJ1-2|TRBV11-3|-|17
TGTGCCAGCAGCTTAGAAAGGACAGGGGTTTCCAACTATGGCTACACCTTC
CASSLERTGVSNYGYTF
>-|TRBJ2-7|TRBV21-1|few|15
TGTGCCTTCACTAAGGGTTTAGGGGACTCCTACGAGCAGTACTTC
CAFTKGLGDSYEQYF
>TRBD1|TRBJ1-5|TRBV5-1|few|14
TGCGCCAGCAGCCCGGACAGGAGGGATCAGCCCCAGCATTTT
CASSPDRRDQPQHF
>-|TRBJ2-5|TRBV13|-|14
TGTGCCAGCAGCCCCGGAGGGCACCAAGAGACCCAGTACTTC
CASSPGGHQETQYF
>-|TRBJ2-7|TRBV4-1|few|15
TGCGCCAGCAGCCAAGACCCTATGAGGAGCTACGAGCAGTACTTC
CASSQDPMRSYEQYF
>-|TRBJ2-4|TRBV6-6|-|15
TGTGCCAGCAGTCACTACAGGGAGGCCAAAAACATTCAGTACTTC
CASSHYREAKNIQYF
>TRBD2|TRBJ2-7|TRBV7-2|-|15
TGTGCCAGCAGCATAGCGGGACTAAGTTACCCCGAGCAGTACTTC
CASSIAGLSYPEQYF
>-|TRBJ1-4|TRBV19|-|16
TGTGCCAGTAGACCTCGGCAGGAATCAACTAATGAAAAACTGTTTTTT
CASRPRQESTNEKLFF
>TRBD2|TRBJ2-1|TRBV6-4|few|15
TGTGCCAGCAGTGAAGGGACTAGCGGAAGGGATGAGCAGTTCTTC
CASSEGTSGRDEQFF
>TRBD2|TRBJ2-1|TRBV6-1|few|13
TGTGCCAGCTCCGACGGGGGGGACGATGAGCAGTTCTTC
CASSDGGDDEQFF
>-|TRBJ2-7|TRBV5-6|-|13
TGTGCCAGCAGCTTTGGCGGCACCTACGAGCAGTACTTC
CASSFGGTYEQYF
>-|TRBJ2-4|TRBV21-1|-|16
TGTGCCAGCAGCAAAGGACAGATAATAGCCAAAAACATTCAGTACTTC
CASSKGQIIAKNIQYF